The 3 T cell receptor beta chains below were found in one sample sequenced in a study of T-cell memory formation after mild COVID-19. TCRdb re-derived calls from the 5' RACE reads in MiXCR, one entry per CDR3 protein. In the table there are 110,000 to 150,000 distinct CDR3 sequences, 14% of which are singletons. The sequenced material came from PBMCs or a T cell subset sorted from them (not recorded which). Receptors originate from an adult woman who had mild COVID-19 (a few samples of this study predate the infection). Cell type and time point are not known.

This chain connects TRBV4-1 to TRBJ2-5; D is undetermined. Trimming stripped 1 base from V and 2 bases from J, with 17 bases between. From germline, CDR1 is MGHRA and CDR2 YSYEKL. The CDR3 is 17 residues long. CDR3 amino acids: CASSQGTDLLRQETQYF. DNA for the CDR3: TGCGCCAGCAGCCAAGGGACGGACCTCCTGAGGCAAGAGACCCAGTACTTC.

This clonotype was counted between two and nine times. This sequence joins TRBV5-5 and TRBJ2-5; D not resolved. The CDR3 sequence is 13 residues long. Trimming removed 4 bases from V and 3 bases from J, with 10 bases in between. Germline V gives CDR1 SGHKS, CDR2 YYEKEE (reference sequence). The CDR3 DNA sequence: TGTGCCAGCAGCCACCATACAGAAGAGACCCAGTACTTC. It translates to CASSHHTEETQYF.

This chain joins TRBV27 and TRBJ2-1, with no clear D. V lost 5 bases and J 10 bases, leaving 12 bases between the germline ends. This CDR3 has 12 amino acids. The germline gives CDR1 MNHEY, CDR2 SMNVEV (reference sequence). The chain's CDR3 is CASSGRTGEQFF. The DNA of the CDR3 is TGTGCCAGCAGTGGGCGGACGGGCGAGCAGTTCTTC.